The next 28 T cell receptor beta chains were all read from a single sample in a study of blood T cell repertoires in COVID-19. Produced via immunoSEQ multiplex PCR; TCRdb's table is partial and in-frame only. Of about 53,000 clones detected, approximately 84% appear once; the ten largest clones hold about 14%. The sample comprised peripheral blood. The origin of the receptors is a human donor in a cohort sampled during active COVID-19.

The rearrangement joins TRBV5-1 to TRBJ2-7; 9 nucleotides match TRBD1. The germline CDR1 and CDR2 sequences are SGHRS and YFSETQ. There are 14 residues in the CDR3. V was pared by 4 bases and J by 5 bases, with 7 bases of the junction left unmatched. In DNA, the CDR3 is TGCGCCAGCAGCACCGGGACAGGGTCCGACGAGCAGTACTTC. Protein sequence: CASSTGTGSDEQYF.

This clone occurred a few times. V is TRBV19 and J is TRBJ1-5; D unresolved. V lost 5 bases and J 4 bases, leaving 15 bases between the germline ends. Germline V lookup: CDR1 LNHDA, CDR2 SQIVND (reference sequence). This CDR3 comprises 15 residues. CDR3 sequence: CASSSLSSGNQPQHF. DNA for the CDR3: TGTGCCAGTAGTTCCCTTTCATCGGGAAATCAGCCCCAGCATTTT.

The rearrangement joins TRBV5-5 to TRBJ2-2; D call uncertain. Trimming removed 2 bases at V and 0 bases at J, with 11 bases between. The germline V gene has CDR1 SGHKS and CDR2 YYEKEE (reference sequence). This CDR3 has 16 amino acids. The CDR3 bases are TGTGCCAGCAGCTTTAACGTACACCCGAACACCGGGGAGCTGTTTTTT. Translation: CASSFNVHPNTGELFF.

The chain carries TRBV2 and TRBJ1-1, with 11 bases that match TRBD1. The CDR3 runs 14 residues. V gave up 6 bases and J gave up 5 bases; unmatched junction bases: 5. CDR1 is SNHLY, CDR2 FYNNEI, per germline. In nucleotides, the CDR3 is TGTGCCAGCAGCTGGACAGGGGGCCAGACTGAAGCTTTCTTT. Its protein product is CASSWTGGQTEAFF.

This CDR3 is CASSGILITGYTF. CDR3 bases: TGTGCCAGCAGCGGGATCCTAATAACTGGCTACACCTTC. V is TRBV12-3 or TRBV12-4 and J is TRBJ1-2; no clear D gene. This CDR3 region has 13 residues. Trimming left V 6 bases short and J 7 bases short, with 15 bases between.

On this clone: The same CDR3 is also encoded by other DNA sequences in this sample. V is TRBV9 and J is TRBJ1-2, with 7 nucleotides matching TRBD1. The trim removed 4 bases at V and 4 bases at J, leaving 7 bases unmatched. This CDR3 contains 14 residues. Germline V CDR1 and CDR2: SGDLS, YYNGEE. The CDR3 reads CASSPLQGFYGYTF. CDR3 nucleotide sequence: TGTGCCAGCAGCCCACTACAGGGGTTCTATGGCTACACCTTC.

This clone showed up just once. The CDR3, as DNA: TGTGCCAGTACCCCCCAGGGGGCGGGGGAGACCCAGTACTTC. Amino acids: CASTPQGAGETQYF. The V and J genes are TRBV19 and TRBJ2-5; TRBD1 matches 8 bases. J was trimmed by 5 bases and V by 7 bases; bases with no gene match: 9. Germline CDR1 and CDR2: LNHDA and SQIVND (reference sequence). This CDR3 is 14 amino acids long.

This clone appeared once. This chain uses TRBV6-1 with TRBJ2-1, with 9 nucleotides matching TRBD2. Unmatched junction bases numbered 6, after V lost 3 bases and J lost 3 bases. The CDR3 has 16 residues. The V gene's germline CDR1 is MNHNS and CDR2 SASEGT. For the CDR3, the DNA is TGTGCCAGCAGTGATGGTAGCGGGGGCCTCTACAATGAGCAGTTCTTC. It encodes CASSDGSGGLYNEQFF.

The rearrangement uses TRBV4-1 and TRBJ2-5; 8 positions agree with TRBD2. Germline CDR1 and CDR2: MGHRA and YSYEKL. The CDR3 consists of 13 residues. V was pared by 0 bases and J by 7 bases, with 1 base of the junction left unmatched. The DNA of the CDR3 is TGCGCCAGCAGCCAAGATACTAGCGGGACCCAGTACTTC. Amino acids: CASSQDTSGTQYF.

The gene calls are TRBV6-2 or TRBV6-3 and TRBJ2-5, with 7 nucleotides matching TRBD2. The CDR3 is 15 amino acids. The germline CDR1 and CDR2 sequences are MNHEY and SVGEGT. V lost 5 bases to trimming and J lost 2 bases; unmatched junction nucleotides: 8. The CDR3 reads CASSASGYEQETQYF. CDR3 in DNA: TGTGCCAGCAGTGCTAGCGGATATGAACAAGAGACCCAGTACTTC.

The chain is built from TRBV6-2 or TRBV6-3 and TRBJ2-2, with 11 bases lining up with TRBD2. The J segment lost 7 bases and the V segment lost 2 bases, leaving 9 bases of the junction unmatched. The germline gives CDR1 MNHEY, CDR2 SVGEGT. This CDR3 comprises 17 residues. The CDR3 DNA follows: TGTGCCAGCAGTTACGGGCTAGCGGGGGGCCCAGGCGGGGAGCTGTTTTTT. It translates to CASSYGLAGGPGGELFF.

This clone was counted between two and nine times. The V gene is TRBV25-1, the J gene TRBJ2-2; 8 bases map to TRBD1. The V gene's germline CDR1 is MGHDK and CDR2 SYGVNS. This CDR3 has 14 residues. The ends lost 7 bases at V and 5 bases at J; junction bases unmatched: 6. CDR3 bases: TGTGCCAGCACCGGACAGGGACGGACCGGGGAGCTGTTTTTT. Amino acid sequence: CASTGQGRTGELFF. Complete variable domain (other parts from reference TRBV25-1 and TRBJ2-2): EADIYQTPRYLVIGTGKKITLECSQTMGHDKMYWYQQDPGMELHLIHYSYGVNSTEKGDLSSESTVSRIRTEHFPLTLESARPSHTSQYLCASTGQGRTGELFFGEGSRLTVL.

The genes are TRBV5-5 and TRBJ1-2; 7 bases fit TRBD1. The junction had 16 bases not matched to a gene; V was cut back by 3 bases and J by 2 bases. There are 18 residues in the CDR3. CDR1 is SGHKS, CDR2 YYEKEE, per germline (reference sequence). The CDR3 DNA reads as TGTGCCAGCAGCTGGACCTACCGGGACAGCGGATTCAACTATGGCTACACCTTC. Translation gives CASSWTYRDSGFNYGYTF.

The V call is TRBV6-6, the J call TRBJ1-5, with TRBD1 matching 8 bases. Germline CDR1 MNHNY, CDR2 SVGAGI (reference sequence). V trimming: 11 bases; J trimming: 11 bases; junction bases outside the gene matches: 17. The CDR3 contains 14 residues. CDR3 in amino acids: CAARDRLGEVSQHF. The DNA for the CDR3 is TGTGCCGCAAGGGACAGGTTGGGCGAAGTTTCCCAGCATTTT.

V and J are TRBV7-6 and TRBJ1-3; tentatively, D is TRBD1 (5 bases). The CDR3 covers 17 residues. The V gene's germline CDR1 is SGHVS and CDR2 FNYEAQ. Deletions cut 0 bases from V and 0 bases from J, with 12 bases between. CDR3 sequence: CASSLAYPGLSGNTIYF. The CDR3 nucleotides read TGTGCCAGCAGCTTAGCGTATCCAGGGCTCTCTGGAAACACCATATATTTT.

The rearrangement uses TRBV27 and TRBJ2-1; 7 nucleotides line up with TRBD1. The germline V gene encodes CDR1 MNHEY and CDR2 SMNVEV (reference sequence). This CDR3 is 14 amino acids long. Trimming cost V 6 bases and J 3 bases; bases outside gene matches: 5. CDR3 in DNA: TGTGCCAGCAGCTCGGGACAGAGCTACAATGAGCAGTTCTTC. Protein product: CASSSGQSYNEQFF.

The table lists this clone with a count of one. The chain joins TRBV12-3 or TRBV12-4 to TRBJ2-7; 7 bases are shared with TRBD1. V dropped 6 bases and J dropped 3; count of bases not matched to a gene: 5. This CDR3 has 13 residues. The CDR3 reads CASRRGQVYEQYF. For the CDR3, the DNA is TGTGCCAGCAGACGAGGACAGGTCTACGAGCAGTACTTC.

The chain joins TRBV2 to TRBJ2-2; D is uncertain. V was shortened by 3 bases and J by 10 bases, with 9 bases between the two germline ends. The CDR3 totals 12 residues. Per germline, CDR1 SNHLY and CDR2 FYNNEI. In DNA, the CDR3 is TGTGCCAGCAGTGAGTTACCAGAGGAGCTGTTTTTT. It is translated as CASSELPEELFF.

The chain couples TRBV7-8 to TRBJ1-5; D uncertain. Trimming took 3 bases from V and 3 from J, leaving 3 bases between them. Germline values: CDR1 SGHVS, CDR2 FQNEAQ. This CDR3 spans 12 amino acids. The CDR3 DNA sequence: TGTGCCAGCAGCTTCTTCAATCAGCCCCAGCATTTT. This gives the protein CASSFFNQPQHF.

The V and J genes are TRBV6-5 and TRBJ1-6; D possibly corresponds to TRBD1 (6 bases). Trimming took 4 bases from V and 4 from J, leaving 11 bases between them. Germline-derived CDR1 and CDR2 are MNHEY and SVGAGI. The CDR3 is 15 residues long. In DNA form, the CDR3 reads TGTGCCAGCAGTTCACAGGGAGCGTATAATTCACCCCTCCACTTT. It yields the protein CASSSQGAYNSPLHF.

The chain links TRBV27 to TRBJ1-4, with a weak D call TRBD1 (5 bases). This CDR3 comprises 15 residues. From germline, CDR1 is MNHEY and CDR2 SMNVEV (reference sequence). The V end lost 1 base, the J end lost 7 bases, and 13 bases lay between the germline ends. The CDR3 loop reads CASSLLGGGGEKLFF. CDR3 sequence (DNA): TGTGCCAGCAGTTTATTGGGGGGTGGTGGTGAAAAACTGTTTTTT.

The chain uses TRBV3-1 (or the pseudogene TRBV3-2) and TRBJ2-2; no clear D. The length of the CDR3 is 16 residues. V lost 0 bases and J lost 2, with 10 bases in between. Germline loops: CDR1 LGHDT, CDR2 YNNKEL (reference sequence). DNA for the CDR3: TGTGCCAGCAGCCAAGAGGTGCAGTTAAACACCGGGGAGCTGTTTTTT. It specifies CASSQEVQLNTGELFF.

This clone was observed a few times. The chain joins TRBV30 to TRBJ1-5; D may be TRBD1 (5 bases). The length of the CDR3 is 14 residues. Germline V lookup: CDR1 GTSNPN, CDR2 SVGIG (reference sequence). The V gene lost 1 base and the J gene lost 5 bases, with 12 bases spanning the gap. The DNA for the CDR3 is TGTGCCTGGAGTGGTGGGGCGGGGCATCAGCCCCAGCATTTT. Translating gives CAWSGGAGHQPQHF.

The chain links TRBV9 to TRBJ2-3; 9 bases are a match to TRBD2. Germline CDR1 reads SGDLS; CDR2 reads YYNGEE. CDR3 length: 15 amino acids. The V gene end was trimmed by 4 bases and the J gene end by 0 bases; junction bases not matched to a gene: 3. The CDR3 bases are TGTGCCAGCAGCCCTAGCGGGACCAGCACAGATACGCAGTATTTT. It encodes CASSPSGTSTDTQYF.

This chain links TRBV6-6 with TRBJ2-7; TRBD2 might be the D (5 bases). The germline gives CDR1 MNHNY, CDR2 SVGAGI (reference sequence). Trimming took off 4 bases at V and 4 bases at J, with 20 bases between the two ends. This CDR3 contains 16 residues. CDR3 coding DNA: TGTGCCAGCAGTTTCCAAGGAGGAGCCTTATCTTACGAGCAGTACTTC. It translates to CASSFQGGALSYEQYF.

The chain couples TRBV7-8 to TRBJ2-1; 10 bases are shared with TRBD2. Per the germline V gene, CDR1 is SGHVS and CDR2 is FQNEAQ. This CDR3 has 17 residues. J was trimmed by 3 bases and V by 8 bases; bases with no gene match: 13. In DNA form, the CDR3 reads TGTGCCAGCTCTAGAACTTGGGCTAGCGGGGGCTACAATGAGCAGTTCTTC. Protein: CASSRTWASGGYNEQFF.

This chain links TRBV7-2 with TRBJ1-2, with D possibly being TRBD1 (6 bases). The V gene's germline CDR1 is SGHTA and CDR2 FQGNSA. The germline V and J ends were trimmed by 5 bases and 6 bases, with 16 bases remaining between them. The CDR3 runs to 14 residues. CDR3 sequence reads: CASSPRGGAHGYTF. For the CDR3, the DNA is TGTGCCAGCAGCCCTAGGGGGGGGGCGCATGGCTACACCTTC. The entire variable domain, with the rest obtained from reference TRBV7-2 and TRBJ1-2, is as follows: GAGVSQSPSNKVTEKGKDVELRCDPISGHTALYWYRQSLGQGLEFLIYFQGNSAPDKSGLPSDRFSAERTGGSVSTLTIQRTQQEDSAVYLCASSPRGGAHGYTFGSGTRLTVV.

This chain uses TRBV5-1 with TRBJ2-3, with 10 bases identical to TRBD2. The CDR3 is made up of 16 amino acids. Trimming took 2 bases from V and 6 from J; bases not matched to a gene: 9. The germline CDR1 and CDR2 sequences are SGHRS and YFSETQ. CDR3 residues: CASSFGSGGGSDTQYF. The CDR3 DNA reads TGCGCCAGCAGCTTCGGGAGCGGGGGGGGCTCCGATACGCAGTATTTT.